This passage covers 10 T cell receptor beta chains from one sample sequenced in a study of spatial heterogeneity in lung cancer. Sample time point: sample taken at primary tumor resection. Unsorted whole RNA samples from tumor, nontumor lung or frozen PBMC were sequenced. MiXCR, run by TCRdb on the 5' RACE reads, gives a single entry per CDR3 protein. The table lists more than 5,500 distinct CDR3 sequences, 5% to 6% of them singletons. The sequencing here drew on normal lung tissue next to the tumor, taken at surgery. These receptors all stem from a female donor with early-stage non-small cell lung cancer.

This clonotype has at least ten counts. The rearrangement links TRBV11-2 to TRBJ2-7, with unresolved D. CDR1 SGHAT and CDR2 FQNNGV come from the germline V gene. This CDR3 spans 13 amino acids. V shed 5 bases and J shed 2 bases, with 10 bases lying between them. Written as DNA, the CDR3 is TGTGCCAGCAGCCGCCAGGCAACCTACGAGCAGTACTTC. Protein sequence: CASSRQATYEQYF.

The sample holds many counts of this clonotype. V gene TRBV29-1 combines with J gene TRBJ1-1, with 9 bases that match TRBD1. From germline, CDR1 is SQVTM and CDR2 ANQGSEA. The CDR3 consists of 14 residues. Trimming removed 5 bases from V and 1 base from J; junction bases left unmatched: 5. DNA for the CDR3: TGCAGCGTTTGGGAACAGGGGGCGAACACTGAAGCTTTCTTT. Encoded protein: CSVWEQGANTEAFF.

By proportion, this clonotype is medium-sized (0.01 to 0.1%). V and J are TRBV28 and TRBJ2-3; D not resolved. Trimming stripped 6 bases from V and 4 bases from J, with 11 bases between. CDR1 is MDHEN and CDR2 is SYDVKM in the germline V gene. CDR3 length: 13 residues. The CDR3 DNA reads TGTGCCAGCAGCTCGCTCGGTTCAGATACGCAGTATTTT. Translated, it gives CASSSLGSDTQYF. Full variable domain (outside the CDR3, taken from reference TRBV28 and TRBJ2-3): DVKVTQSSRYLVKRTGEKVFLECVQDMDHENMFWYRQDPGLGLRLIYFSYDVKMKEKGDIPEGYSVSREKKERFSLILESASTNQTSMYLCASSSLGSDTQYFGPGTRLTVL.

CDR3 amino acids: CASSRDRDETQYF. The CDR3 nucleotides read TGCGCCAGCAGCCGGGACAGGGATGAGACCCAGTACTTC. The chain is built from TRBV5-1 and TRBJ2-5; 9 bases are a match to TRBD1. The CDR3 consists of 13 residues. V shed 4 bases and J 5 bases; nucleotides not matched to a gene: 3. Germline lookup yields CDR1 SGHRS and CDR2 YFSETQ.

This clonotype was seen repeatedly, ten times or more. This chain links TRBV7-3 with TRBJ2-5, with TRBD1 matching 8 bases. The CDR3 is 15 amino acids. Germline values: CDR1 SGHTA, CDR2 FQGTGA. Unmatched junction bases numbered 17, after V lost 7 bases and J lost 10 bases. The CDR3 region is CASNYPGTGGEDQYF. CDR3 DNA: TGTGCCAGCAACTATCCCGGGACAGGAGGAGAGGACCAGTACTTC. The full variable domain, rest sourced from reference TRBV7-3 and TRBJ2-5, is GAGVSQTPSNKVTEKGKYVELRCDPISGHTALYWYRQSLGQGPEFLIYFQGTGAADDSGLPNDRFFAVRPEGSVSTLKIQRTERGDSAVYLCASNYPGTGGEDQYFGPGTRLLVL.

The chain combines TRBV15 with TRBJ2-7; TRBD1 or TRBD2 may be the D gene (6 bases each). V gave up 1 base and J gave up 1 base, with 11 bases separating them. CDR3 size: 15 residues. The germline V gene encodes CDR1 LNHNV and CDR2 YYDKDF (reference sequence). The CDR3 DNA follows: TGTGCCACCAGCAGAGGGTGGGGGGCATCCTACGAGCAGTACTTC. As protein: CATSRGWGASYEQYF. Combining the CDR3 with reference TRBV15 and TRBJ2-7 gives the whole variable domain DAMVIQNPRYQVTQFGKPVTLSCSQTLNHNVMYWYQQKSSQAPKLLFHYYDKDFNNEADTPDNFQSRRPNTSFCFLDIRSPGLGDTAMYLCATSRGWGASYEQYFGPGTRLTVT.

Judged by abundance, this clonotype is medium-sized (0.01 to 0.1%). The chain is built from TRBV12-3 or TRBV12-4 and TRBJ2-2, with TRBD1 matching 11 bases. The length of the CDR3 is 15 residues. J was trimmed by 7 bases and V by 6 bases; bases with no gene match: 7. CDR3 amino acids: CASRRTGGKVGELFF. CDR3 in DNA: TGTGCCAGCAGGCGGACAGGGGGCAAAGTCGGGGAGCTGTTTTTT.

The V gene is TRBV28, the J gene TRBJ2-2; the D call may be TRBD1 or TRBD2 (6 bases each). The V and J ends lost 1 base and 2 bases respectively, with 11 bases between them. The CDR3 is 16 amino acids. Germline CDR1 reads MDHEN; CDR2 reads SYDVKM. The CDR3 sequence is CASSLYRGLNTGELFF. The DNA of the CDR3 is TGTGCCAGCAGTTTATACCGGGGGCTCAACACCGGGGAGCTGTTTTTT.

This clonotype appeared many times. The V call is TRBV11-1, the J call TRBJ2-5; D may be TRBD1 (6 bases). Germline CDR1 reads SGHAT; CDR2 reads FQDESV (reference sequence). The V gene lost 5 bases and the J gene lost 0 bases, with 13 bases spanning the gap. The CDR3 length is 15 residues. CDR3 amino acids: CASSHRDMYQETQYF. The CDR3 nucleotides are TGTGCCAGCAGCCACCGGGACATGTACCAAGAGACCCAGTACTTC.

This clonotype rates as medium-sized. The chain couples TRBV7-2 to TRBJ2-5; 7 bases align to TRBD2. Germline V gene sequence: CDR1 SGHTA, CDR2 FQGNSA. After removal of 3 bases from V and 1 base from J, the junction contained 2 bases not matched to a gene. This CDR3 region has 14 residues. The CDR3 sequence is CASSFQRGQETQYF. The CDR3 DNA sequence: TGTGCCAGCAGCTTTCAGCGGGGCCAAGAGACCCAGTACTTC.